This paragraph covers one TCR beta chain sequence. The data were obtained in a study of T cell changes during pregnancy in multiple sclerosis. This CDR3 region has 14 residues. The germline gives CDR1 MNHEY, CDR2 SMNVEV (reference sequence). Trimming left V 1 base short and J 5 bases short, with 11 bases between. Produced via immunoSEQ multiplex PCR; TCRdb's table is partial and in-frame only. The sample shows around 100,000 clones, roughly 92% of them seen only once. The material was peripheral blood, obtained after pregnancy. The TCR comes from a female donor with multiple sclerosis, enrolled in a pregnancy study. This sequence joins TRBV27 and TRBJ1-1; the D gene is possibly TRBD1 (5 bases). CDR3 amino acids: CASSLYDAGTEAFF. In DNA form, the CDR3 reads TGTGCCAGCAGTTTATACGATGCAGGGACTGAAGCTTTCTTT.